The clone carrying this TCR beta chain was observed a single time. The sample originates from a study of CD8+ T cells in alopecia areata. After isolation, RNA underwent reverse transcription to generate cDNA as the sequencing template. This table comes from immunoSEQ multiplex PCR, and its TCRdb copy is limited to in-frame clones, with some not included. Of about 160,000 clones listed, roughly 48% are singletons. Germline V gene lookup returns CDR1 SNHLY and CDR2 FYNNEI. Trimming pared 3 bases from V and 0 bases from J, leaving 6 bases between. The CDR3 runs to 14 residues. The receptor was isolated from a human donor with alopecia areata. Sample: CD4+ T cells sorted from blood. The rearrangement joins TRBV2 to TRBJ1-5, with D uncertain. CDR3 nucleotides: TGTGCCAGCAGTGACTTTCATAGCAATCAGCCCCAGCATTTT. It translates to CASSDFHSNQPQHF.